Each of the 17 T cell receptor beta chains below was sequenced from the same sample in a study of T cells expressing NK-cell markers. TCRdb re-called the 5' RACE reads and shows each CDR3 protein once, DNA omitted. The sample includes about 260,000 distinct CDR3 sequences. The specimen was blood T cells: a sorted CD56 or NKG2C T cell subset, CD4+ or CD8+ T cells, or bulk PBMC T cells (not recorded which). These receptors were taken from a young man in good health.

The chain couples TRBV4-3 to TRBJ1-1. CDR1 and CDR2 from the germline V gene are LGHNA and YSLEER. This CDR3 has 14 amino acids. The CDR3 is CASSQDRLWTEAFF.

The chain recombines TRBV18 with TRBJ1-5; TCRdb reports TRBD1, a call that lacks DNA to check it against. The CDR3 length is 14 residues. The V gene's germline CDR1 is KGHSH and CDR2 LQKENI. The CDR3 loop reads CASSFSRGTEPQHF.

The V call is TRBV5-1, the J call TRBJ1-2; with no DNA, the TCRdb D assignment of TRBD1 cannot be verified. This CDR3 has 16 amino acids. CDR1 SGHRS and CDR2 YFSETQ come from the germline V gene. The CDR3 region is CASSPQQKGGGYGYTF.

The rearrangement uses TRBV24-1 and TRBJ2-6; TCRdb returns TRBD2, unconfirmable since there is no DNA. CDR3 size: 16 residues. The V gene's germline CDR1 is KGHDR and CDR2 SFDVKD. The CDR3 loop is CATSDKGFSGANVLTF.

V gene TRBV2 combines with J gene TRBJ1-5. CDR1 and CDR2 from the germline V gene are SNHLY and FYNNEI. The CDR3 length is 14 residues. The CDR3 loop reads CASREGHSNQPQHF.

The CDR3 protein is CASSRRETSGELFF. The V and J genes are TRBV7-9 and TRBJ2-2; TCRdb's D gene call, TRBD2, goes unchecked for lack of DNA. This CDR3 is built from 14 residues. Germline V gene lookup returns CDR1 SEHNR and CDR2 FQNEAQ (reference sequence).

The chain carries TRBV4-1 and TRBJ2-5; as DNA is missing, the TRBD1 call by TCRdb cannot be tested. The CDR3 loop spans 14 amino acids. Germline-derived CDR1 and CDR2 are MGHRA and YSYEKL. The CDR3 reads CASSTDRTQETQYF.

This chain joins TRBV3-1 and TRBJ2-2. CDR1 LGHDT and CDR2 YNNKEL come from the germline V gene (reference sequence). This CDR3 contains 17 residues. CDR3 amino acids: CASSQDSHPGSTGELFF. Full variable domain (rest looked up from reference TRBV3-1 and TRBJ2-2): DTAVSQTPKYLVTQMGNDKSIKCEQNLGHDTMYWYKQDSKKFLKIMFSYNNKELIINETVPNRFSPKSPDKAHLNLHINSLELGDSAVYFCASSQDSHPGSTGELFFGEGSRLTVL.

This sequence joins TRBV5-1 and TRBJ2-6; TCRdb names TRBD2, which stays unverified in the absence of DNA. CDR3 length equals 19 residues. The V gene's germline CDR1 is SGHRS and CDR2 YFSETQ. This chain's CDR3 is CASSLRGSGDLSGANVLTF.

V usage is TRBV12-3 or TRBV12-4 and J usage is TRBJ1-4; without DNA, the TCRdb call of TRBD1 cannot be checked. The CDR3 spans 14 residues. CDR3: CASSMDSRTEKLFF.

The chain couples TRBV7-9 to TRBJ1-1; TCRdb outputs TRBD1, but without DNA this stays unchecked. Germline values: CDR1 SEHNR, CDR2 FQNEAQ (reference sequence). This CDR3 is 14 amino acids long. The CDR3: CASSLALDRVKAFF.

This chain connects TRBV5-6 to TRBJ1-4. The CDR3 contains 16 residues. Germline V gene sequence: CDR1 SGHDT, CDR2 YYEEEE. CDR3 sequence reads: CASSLAGSATNEKLFF.

V and J are TRBV13 and TRBJ2-3; lacking DNA, the TRBD1 call made by TCRdb goes unchecked. Germline CDR1 reads PRHDT; CDR2 reads FYEKMQ (reference sequence). This CDR3 has 22 amino acids. CDR3 in amino acids: CASSRNRGRSPSGDVNTDTQYF.

V and J are TRBV9 and TRBJ2-1; there is no DNA to check the TCRdb D call of TRBD2. Germline V lookup: CDR1 SGDLS, CDR2 YYNGEE. This CDR3 comprises 16 residues. The CDR3 protein is CASSVGLAGGYNEQFF. Together with reference TRBV9 and TRBJ2-1, the CDR3 gives the full variable domain: DSGVTQTPKHLITATGQRVTLRCSPRSGDLSVYWYQQSLDQGLQFLIQYYNGEERAKGNILERFSAQQFPDLHSELNLSSLELGDSALYFCASSVGLAGGYNEQFFGPGTRLTVL.

CDR3 amino acids: CASSPDRSSYEQYF. The genes are TRBV18 and TRBJ2-7. The germline V gene has CDR1 KGHSH and CDR2 LQKENI. The CDR3 is 14 residues long.

The chain combines TRBV6-2 or TRBV6-3 with TRBJ2-6; the D call of TRBD1 rests on TCRdb alone, since no DNA is present to check it. Germline V gene lookup returns CDR1 MNHEY and CDR2 SVGEGT. CDR3 length: 17 amino acids. This chain's CDR3 is CASSTRQGRSGANVLTF.

This sequence joins TRBV12-3 or TRBV12-4 and TRBJ2-1; TCRdb outputs TRBD1, but without DNA this stays unchecked. This CDR3 contains 14 residues. The CDR3 region is CASSFPALPDEQFF.